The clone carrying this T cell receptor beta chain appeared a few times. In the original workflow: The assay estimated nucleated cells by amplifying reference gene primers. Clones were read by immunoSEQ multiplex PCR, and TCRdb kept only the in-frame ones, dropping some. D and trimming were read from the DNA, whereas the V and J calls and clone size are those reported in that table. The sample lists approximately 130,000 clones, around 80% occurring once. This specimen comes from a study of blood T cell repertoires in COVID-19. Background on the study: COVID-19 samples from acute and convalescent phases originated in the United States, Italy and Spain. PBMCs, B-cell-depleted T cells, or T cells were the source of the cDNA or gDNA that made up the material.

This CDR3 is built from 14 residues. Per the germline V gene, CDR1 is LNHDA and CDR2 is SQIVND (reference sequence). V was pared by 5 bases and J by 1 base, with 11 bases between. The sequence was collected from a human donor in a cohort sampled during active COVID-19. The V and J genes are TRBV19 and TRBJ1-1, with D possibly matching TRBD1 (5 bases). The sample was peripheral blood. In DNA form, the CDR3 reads TGTGCCAGTAGTCTGGCAGGGTCGAACACTGAAGCTTTCTTT. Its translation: CASSLAGSNTEAFF.